This T cell receptor beta chain was profiled in a study of tumor and adjacent non-tumor tissue in lung cancer (dated by TCRdb to 2016 to 2019). For the study in its entirety: The cohort included around twelve adenocarcinoma, a couple of squamous cell carcinoma and 1 small cell lung cancer patients. The 15 enrolled patients, of whom around 10 were men and 5 were women, were aged about 30 to 80 years and were diagnosed with TNM stage I to III disease. Sequencing produced 130 million or so productive TCRbeta reads in total, an average of about 4.5 million reads per sample. The study compared bulk TCRbeta repertoires from lung tumor tissue and matched distant non-tumor lung tissue of about 16 lung cancer patients. TCRbeta CDR3 sequencing was performed on a few dozen paired specimens, with one tumor sample and one normal lung sample collected per patient. The investigation overall reported the following: Tumor tissue showed significantly higher TCR diversity (inverse Simpson) than normal lung tissue, at 431.37 vs 166.20 (P = 0.0075, Mann-Whitney U test). Neither the sequencing platform nor unique molecular identifiers are mentioned in the methods. Because peripheral blood was not sequenced, the blood TCRbeta repertoires of the lung cancer patients in the study went unexamined. TCR diversity was significantly higher in younger patients, and higher tumor TCR diversity was associated with shorter overall and disease-free survival. In normal lung, the top 100 clones accounted for a significantly larger cumulative share of the repertoire than in tumor tissue. With only roughly 14 patients in the cohort, the authors noted that larger samples and more detailed clinical data are needed.

Points on this clonotype: This clone's antigen is unknown. Germline is not matched at one junction end, which may reflect a read error.

The CDR3 goes from the cysteine to the phenylalanine over 15 residues. The CDR3 DNA has 45 bases and is translated from base 1. The germline V gene sets CDR1 to SQVTM and CDR2 to ANQGSEA. RNA was isolated from bulk unsorted tissue, and RNA quality was assessed with a NanoDrop ND-1000 and an Agilent 2100. Newly diagnosed lung cancer patients without prior chemotherapy who had been admitted for thoracic surgery in China between August and November 2014 were enrolled as donors. Patients with previous radiotherapy or chemotherapy, or with another concurrent cancer, were excluded from the study. Pieces of surgical tissue measuring about 1-2.1 cm3 were kept in RNAlater solution and held at -80 degrees C until needed. To prepare the library, multiplex PCR was applied. TCRdb names Illumina HiSeq 2500 as the instrument used. Following protocols modified from ARM-PCR, the researchers constructed TCRbeta libraries through three rounds of nested PCR with primers (Table S4). Before sequencing, PCR products of 200-500 bp were cut from the gel and purified using the QIAquick gel extraction kit. As for how the authors treated the data: Reads were cleaned using Trimmomatic, were merged into complete CDR3 sequences using FLASH, and were assigned to V(D)J germline segments using MiTCR. Clonal diversity was computed as the inverse Simpson's index with VDJtools. In-frame sequences without a premature stop codon were defined as productive reads. Using fastp at Q25 and MiXCR, TCRdb reprocessed the public reads and kept productive beta chains. Every distinct CDR3 protein forms one entry, paired with its most common genes and DNA. TCRdb, not the authors, supplied the V and J calls. A total of tens of thousands of distinct CDR3 sequences appear in this sample, 67% of them only once. The ten most abundant clones make up roughly 18% of the sample.

This chain is built from TRBV29-1 and TRBJ2-1; 8 bases in between match TRBD1. This receptor was identified in a man between 60 and 75 years old with non-small cell lung cancer. The specimen was lung tumor tissue. The nucleotide sequence is TGCAGTGTTGGGGGTTGGGGGTCAGGGGGCAATAAGCAGTTCTTC. Its coded protein is CSVGGWGSGGNKQFF.